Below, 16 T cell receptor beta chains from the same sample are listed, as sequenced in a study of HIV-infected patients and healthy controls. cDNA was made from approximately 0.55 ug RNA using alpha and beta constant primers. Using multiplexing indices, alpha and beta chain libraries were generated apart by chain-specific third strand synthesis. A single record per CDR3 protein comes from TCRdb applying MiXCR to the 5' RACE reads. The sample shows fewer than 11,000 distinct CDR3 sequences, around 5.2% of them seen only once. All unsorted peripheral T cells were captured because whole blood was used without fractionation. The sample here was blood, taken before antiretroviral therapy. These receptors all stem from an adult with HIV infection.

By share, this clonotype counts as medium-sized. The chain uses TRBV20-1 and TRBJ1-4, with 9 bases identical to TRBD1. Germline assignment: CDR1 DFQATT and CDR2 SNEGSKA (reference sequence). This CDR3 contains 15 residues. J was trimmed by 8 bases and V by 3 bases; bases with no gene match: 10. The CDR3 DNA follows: TGCAGTGCTAGGAGAGGGGACAGGGTCAACGAAAAACTGTTTTTT. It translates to CSARRGDRVNEKLFF.

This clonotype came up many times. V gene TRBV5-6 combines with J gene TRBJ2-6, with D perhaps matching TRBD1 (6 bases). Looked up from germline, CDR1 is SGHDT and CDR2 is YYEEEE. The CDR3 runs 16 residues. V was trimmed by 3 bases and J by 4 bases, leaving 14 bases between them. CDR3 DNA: TGTGCCAGCAGCTCGATGACAGGTTCAGGGGCCAACGTCCTGACTTTC. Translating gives CASSSMTGSGANVLTF.

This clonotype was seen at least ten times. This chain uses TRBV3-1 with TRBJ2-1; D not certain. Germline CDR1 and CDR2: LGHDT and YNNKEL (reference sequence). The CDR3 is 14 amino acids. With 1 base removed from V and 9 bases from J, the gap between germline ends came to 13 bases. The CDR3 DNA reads TGTGCCAGCAGCCAAGGGGAAGGAGACGCTGAGCAGTTCTTC. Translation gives CASSQGEGDAEQFF.

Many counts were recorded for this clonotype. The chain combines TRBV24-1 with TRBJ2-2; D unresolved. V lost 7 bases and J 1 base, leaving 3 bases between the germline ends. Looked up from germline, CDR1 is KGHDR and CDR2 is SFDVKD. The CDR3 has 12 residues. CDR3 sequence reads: CATRGNTGELFF. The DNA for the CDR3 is TGTGCCACCAGAGGGAACACCGGGGAGCTGTTTTTT.

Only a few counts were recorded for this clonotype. CDR3 loop: CASSLVDQETQYF. The CDR3 DNA sequence: TGTGCCAGCAGCTTAGTCGACCAAGAGACCCAGTACTTC. The V gene is TRBV7-2, the J gene TRBJ2-5; unclear D gene. V dropped 1 base and J dropped 0 bases, with 3 bases sitting between them. This CDR3 is built from 13 residues. The V gene's germline CDR1 is SGHTA and CDR2 FQGNSA.

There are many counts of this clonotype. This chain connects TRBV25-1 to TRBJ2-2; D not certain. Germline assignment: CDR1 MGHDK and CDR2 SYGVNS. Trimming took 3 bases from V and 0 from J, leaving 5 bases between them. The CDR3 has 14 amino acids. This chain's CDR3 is CASSDSANTGELFF. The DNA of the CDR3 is TGTGCCAGCAGTGACTCCGCGAACACCGGGGAGCTGTTTTTT.

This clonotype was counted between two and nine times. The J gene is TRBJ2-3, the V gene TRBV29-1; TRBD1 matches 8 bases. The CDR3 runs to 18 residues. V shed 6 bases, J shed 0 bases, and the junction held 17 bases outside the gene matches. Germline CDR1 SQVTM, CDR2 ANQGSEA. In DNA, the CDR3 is TGCAGCGTCTCGACAGGGGCCGGATGGGCCACTAGCACAGATACGCAGTATTTT. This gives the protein CSVSTGAGWATSTDTQYF.

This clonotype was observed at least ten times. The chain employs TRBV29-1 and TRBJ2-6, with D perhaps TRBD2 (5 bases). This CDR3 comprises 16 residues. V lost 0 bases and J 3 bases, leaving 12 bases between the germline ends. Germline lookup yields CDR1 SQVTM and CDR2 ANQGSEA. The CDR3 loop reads CSVEDVGVRGANVLTF. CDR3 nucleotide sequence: TGCAGCGTTGAAGACGTCGGGGTACGTGGGGCCAACGTCCTGACTTTC.

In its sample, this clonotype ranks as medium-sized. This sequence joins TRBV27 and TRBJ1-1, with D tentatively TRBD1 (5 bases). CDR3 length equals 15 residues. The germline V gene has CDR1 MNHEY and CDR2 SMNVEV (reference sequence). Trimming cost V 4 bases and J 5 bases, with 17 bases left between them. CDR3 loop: CASSSAGRDGTEAFF. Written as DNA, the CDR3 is TGTGCCAGCAGTTCCGCGGGGCGCGATGGAACTGAAGCTTTCTTT.

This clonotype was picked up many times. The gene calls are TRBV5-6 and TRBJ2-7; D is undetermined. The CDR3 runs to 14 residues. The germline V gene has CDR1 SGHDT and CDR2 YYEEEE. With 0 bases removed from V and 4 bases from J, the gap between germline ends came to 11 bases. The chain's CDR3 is CASSLGPTLYEQYF. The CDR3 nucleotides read TGTGCCAGCAGCTTGGGCCCCACCTTATACGAGCAGTACTTC.

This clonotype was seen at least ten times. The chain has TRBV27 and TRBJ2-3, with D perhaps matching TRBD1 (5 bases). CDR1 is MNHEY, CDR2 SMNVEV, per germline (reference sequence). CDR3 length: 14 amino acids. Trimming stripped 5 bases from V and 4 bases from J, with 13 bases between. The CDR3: CASSLKPGSDTQYF. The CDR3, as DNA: TGTGCCAGCAGTCTAAAACCAGGGTCAGATACGCAGTATTTT.

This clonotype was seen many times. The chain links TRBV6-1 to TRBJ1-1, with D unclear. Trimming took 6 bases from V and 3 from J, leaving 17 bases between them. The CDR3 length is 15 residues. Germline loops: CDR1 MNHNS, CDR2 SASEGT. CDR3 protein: CASSPNPGGDTEAFF. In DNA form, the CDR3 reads TGTGCCAGCAGCCCCAACCCGGGCGGTGACACTGAAGCTTTCTTT.

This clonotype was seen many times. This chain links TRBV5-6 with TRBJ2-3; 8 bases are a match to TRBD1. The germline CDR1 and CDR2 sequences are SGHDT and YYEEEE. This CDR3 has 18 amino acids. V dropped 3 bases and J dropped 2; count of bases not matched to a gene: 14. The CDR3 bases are TGTGCCAGCAGCTCCCCAGGACAGGGCCCCCCAAACACAGATACGCAGTATTTT. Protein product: CASSSPGQGPPNTDTQYF.

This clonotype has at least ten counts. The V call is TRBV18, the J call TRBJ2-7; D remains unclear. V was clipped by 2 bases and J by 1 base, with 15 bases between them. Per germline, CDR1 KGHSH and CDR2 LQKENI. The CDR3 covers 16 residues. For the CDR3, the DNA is TGTGCCAGCTCACCAGGTCCTTCTCATGGGTCCTACGAGCAGTACTTC. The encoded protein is CASSPGPSHGSYEQYF.

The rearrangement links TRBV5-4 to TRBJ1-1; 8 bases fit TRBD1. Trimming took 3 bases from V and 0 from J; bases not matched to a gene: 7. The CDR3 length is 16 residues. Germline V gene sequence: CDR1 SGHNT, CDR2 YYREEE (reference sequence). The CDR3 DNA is TGTGCCAGCAGCTACGGGACAGGCAACATGAACACTGAAGCTTTCTTT. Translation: CASSYGTGNMNTEAFF. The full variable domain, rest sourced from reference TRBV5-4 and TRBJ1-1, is ETGVTQSPTHLIKTRGQQVTLRCSSQSGHNTVSWYQQALGQGPQFIFQYYREEENGRGNFPPRFSGLQFPNYSSELNVNALELDDSALYLCASSYGTGNMNTEAFFGQGTRLTVV.

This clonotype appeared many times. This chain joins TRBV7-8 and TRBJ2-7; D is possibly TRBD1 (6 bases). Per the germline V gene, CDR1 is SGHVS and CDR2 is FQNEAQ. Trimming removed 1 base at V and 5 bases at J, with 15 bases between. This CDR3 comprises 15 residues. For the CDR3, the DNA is TGTGCCAGCAGCTTAGGGGTGACAGGAGCCGACGAGCAGTACTTC. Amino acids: CASSLGVTGADEQYF.